These T cell receptor beta chains were read from a single sample in a study of cytomegalovirus exposure and HLA in healthy donors. TCRdb keeps only in-frame clones here, not all; method: immunoSEQ multiplex PCR. The sample has about 110,000 clones. The sample taken for sequencing was PBMCs. The source of these receptors is a man aged 30 to 45 in good health and CMV-seronegative. Each CDR3 is given with its conserved first and last residue. A D gene is named only where the DNA matches it firmly. The size entry is marked missing in some rows and otherwise reads once, few, many or a size class.

>TRBD1|NA|TRBV5-4|TRBJ1-1
CASSSPGQAPRDTEAFF
TGTGCCAGCAGCTCGCCCGGACAGGCCCCTAGGGACACTGAAGCTTTCTTT
>TRBD2|NA|TRBV5-4|TRBJ2-3
CASSGEGTSGGQTDTQYF
TGTGCCAGCAGCGGCGAAGGGACTAGCGGGGGGCAGACAGATACGCAGTATTTT
>TRBD1|NA|TRBV9|TRBJ2-1
CASSVATGVYNEQFF
TGTGCCAGCAGCGTAGCTACAGGGGTATACAATGAGCAGTTCTTC
>NA|NA|TRBV9|TRBJ1-3
CASSATASGNTIYF
TGTGCCAGCAGCGCGACAGCTTCTGGAAACACCATATATTTT
>NA|NA|TRBV15|TRBJ2-1
CATSARGQYNEQFF
TGTGCCACCAGCGCCCGGGGTCAATACAATGAGCAGTTCTTC
>TRBD1|NA|TRBV5-4|TRBJ1-2
CASSTGTGADGYTF
TGTGCCAGCAGCACCGGGACAGGAGCAGATGGCTACACCTTC
>NA|NA|TRBV5-1|TRBJ2-1
CASSSPSGTGFNEQFF
TGCGCCAGCAGCTCCCCAAGCGGGACAGGTTTCAATGAGCAGTTCTTC
>TRBD1|NA|TRBV2|TRBJ1-2
CASNLQGPQSDGYTF
TGTGCCAGCAACCTACAGGGGCCGCAATCTGATGGCTACACCTTC
>NA|NA|TRBV5-4|TRBJ2-7
CASSLDPTSPYEQYF
TGTGCCAGCAGCTTGGACCCAACTAGTCCCTACGAGCAGTACTTC
>TRBD2|NA|TRBV5-4|TRBJ2-1
CASRRLAGVYNEQFF
TGTGCCAGCAGACGACTAGCGGGGGTCTACAATGAGCAGTTCTTC
>TRBD2|NA|TRBV4-1|TRBJ2-1
CASSQDSSGGVNEQFF
TGCGCCAGCAGCCAAGATTCTAGCGGGGGGGTTAATGAGCAGTTCTTC
>NA|NA|TRBV5-4|TRBJ2-3
CASSRFSRYTDTQYF
TGTGCCAGCAGCCGTTTCTCGCGGTACACAGATACGCAGTATTTT
>TRBD1|NA|TRBV9|TRBJ1-4
CASSATWDRSNERLFF
TGTGCCAGCAGCGCGACGTGGGACAGATCTAATGAAAGACTGTTTTTT
>NA|NA|TRBV4-3|TRBJ2-7
CASSQGFGGSYEQYF
TGCGCCAGCAGCCAAGGATTCGGGGGATCTTACGAGCAGTACTTC
>TRBD1|NA|TRBV25-1|TRBJ1-1
CASSRLSGGRAFF
TGTGCCAGCAGCCGCCTCTCAGGGGGCCGAGCTTTCTTT
>NA|NA|TRBV6-5|TRBJ1-2
CASGGANYGYTF
TGTGCCAGTGGCGGAGCTAACTATGGCTACACCTTC
>NA|medium-sized|TRBV21-1|TRBJ1-5
CARGRGTGLQPQHF
TGTGCCAGGGGGCGAGGGACAGGGCTTCAGCCCCAGCATTTT
>NA|NA|TRBV9|TRBJ1-2
CASSARLQGNYGYTF
TGTGCCAGCAGCGCCCGTCTACAGGGTAACTATGGCTACACCTTC
>NA|NA|TRBV10-3|TRBJ1-4
CAARDNEAEKLFF
TGTGCCGCTAGGGACAACGAAGCGGAAAAACTGTTTTTT
>NA|NA|TRBV18|TRBJ1-1
CASSPRGVAVNTEAFF
TGTGCCAGCTCACCACGGGGGGTAGCGGTTAACACTGAAGCTTTCTTT
>TRBD1|NA|TRBV5-1|TRBJ1-3
CASSLDYRGLDTIYF
TGCGCCAGCAGCTTGGACTACAGGGGGCTTGACACCATATATTTT
>NA|NA|TRBV2|TRBJ1-3
CASSQNRDLSGNTIYF
TGTGCCAGCAGTCAGAACAGGGACCTCTCTGGAAACACCATATATTTT
>NA|NA|TRBV5-1|TRBJ1-4
CASSLERINEKLFF
TGCGCCAGCAGCTTGGAGCGGATAAATGAAAAACTGTTTTTT
>TRBD1|NA|TRBV7-9|TRBJ2-7
CASSPRWGQGYYEQYF
TGTGCCAGCAGCCCTAGGTGGGGACAGGGCTACTACGAGCAGTACTTC
>NA|NA|TRBV7-2|TRBJ2-7
CASTTGPGFYEQYF
TGTGCCAGCACAACTGGCCCGGGGTTCTACGAGCAGTACTTC
>NA|NA|TRBV5-1|TRBJ2-1
CASSLLYNEQFF
TGCGCCAGCAGCTTACTGTACAATGAGCAGTTCTTC
>TRBD2|NA|TRBV2|TRBJ2-5
CASSPRLGGETQYF
TGTGCCAGCAGTCCCCGTCTGGGGGGGGAGACCCAGTACTTC
>TRBD2|NA|TRBV30|TRBJ2-7
CAWRSGLVSYEQYF
TGTGCCTGGAGGTCCGGACTAGTTAGCTACGAGCAGTACTTC
>NA|NA|TRBV19|TRBJ1-5
CASRRQSSNQPQHF
TGTGCCAGTAGGAGACAATCCAGCAATCAGCCCCAGCATTTT
>NA|NA|TRBV5-1|TRBJ1-1
CASSPTGQGEAFF
TGCGCCAGCAGCCCAACGGGGCAGGGGGAAGCTTTCTTT
>NA|NA|TRBV29-1|TRBJ2-3
CSVPGFSSTDTQYF
TGCAGCGTGCCGGGGTTCTCTAGCACAGATACGCAGTATTTT
>TRBD1|NA|TRBV5-1|TRBJ1-1
CASNLGTGEGTEAFF
TGCGCCAGCAACCTTGGGACAGGGGAGGGCACTGAAGCTTTCTTT
>NA|NA|TRBV10-1|TRBJ1-3
CASSDTPNSGNTIYF
TGCGCCAGCAGTGATACACCGAACTCTGGAAACACCATATATTTT
>NA|NA|TRBV7-2|TRBJ1-6
CASSLGQGIPLHF
TGTGCCAGCAGCTTAGGCCAGGGTATACCCCTCCACTTT
>NA|NA|TRBV28|TRBJ2-7
CASSPLIPGPGDREQYF
TGTGCCAGCAGCCCCCTTATACCGGGACCGGGGGATAGGGAGCAGTACTTC
>NA|NA|TRBV2|TRBJ2-3
CASSIGTDTDTQYF
TGTGCCAGCAGTATCGGCACAGATACAGATACGCAGTATTTT
>TRBD2|NA|TRBV11-3|TRBJ2-1
CASSGDGGVGHEQFF
TGTGCCAGCAGCGGGGACGGGGGGGTAGGCCATGAGCAGTTCTTC
>NA|NA|TRBV19|TRBJ1-5
CASTHGPGQPQHF
TGTGCCAGTACTCACGGGCCGGGACAGCCCCAGCATTTT
>NA|NA|TRBV29-1|TRBJ1-1
CSARTSTEAFF
TGCAGCGCTCGTACTAGCACTGAAGCTTTCTTT
>TRBD1|NA|TRBV19|TRBJ1-2
CASSIERTGVWNGYTF
TGTGCCAGTAGTATAGAGCGGACAGGAGTGTGGAACGGCTACACCTTC
>NA|NA|TRBV11-3|TRBJ2-1
CASSFGAPVNGEQFF
TGTGCCAGCAGCTTTGGGGCACCAGTCAATGGTGAGCAGTTCTTC
>NA|NA|TRBV10-3|TRBJ1-2
CAISERQSYTF
TGTGCCATCAGTGAACGACAGAGCTACACCTTC
>TRBD1|NA|TRBV13|TRBJ1-2
CASSFSPRLQGATFNYGYTF
TGTGCCAGCAGCTTTTCACCCCGTCTACAGGGGGCTACTTTTAACTATGGCTACACCTTC
>NA|NA|TRBV14|TRBJ1-1
CASSQHGSVGGAFF
TGTGCCAGCAGCCAACATGGGTCAGTTGGCGGGGCTTTCTTT
>TRBD1|NA|TRBV10-3|TRBJ1-2
CAISQSDRDGYTF
TGTGCCATCAGTCAATCGGACAGGGATGGCTACACCTTC
>NA|NA|TRBV6-5|TRBJ2-7
CATFRGGSSYEQYF
TGTGCCACCTTTAGGGGGGGGAGCTCCTACGAGCAGTACTTC
>TRBD2|NA|TRBV4-3|TRBJ2-7
CASSQGGGGGVSWDEQYF
TGCGCCAGCAGCCAAGGGGGCGGGGGGGGCGTTTCTTGGGACGAGCAGTACTTC
>NA|NA|TRBV7-9|TRBJ2-7
CASSLVQGGNYEQYF
TGTGCCAGCAGCTTAGTGCAGGGTGGGAACTACGAGCAGTACTTC
>NA|NA|TRBV6-6|TRBJ1-1
CASSQTDGGPEAFF
TGTGCCAGCAGTCAGACGGACGGGGGACCTGAAGCTTTCTTT